This T cell receptor (beta chain) is drawn from a study of blood T cell repertoires in COVID-19. Study overall: COVID-19 samples from acute and convalescent phases originated in the United States, Italy and Spain. Sources were T cells, B-cell-depleted T cells, or PBMCs; the material itself was cDNA or gDNA.

Method: immunoSEQ multiplex PCR; TCRdb's copy keeps in-frame clones and lacks some. The data show 120,000 to 150,000 clones, 70% to 90% seen once. The ends lost 5 bases at V and 2 bases at J; junction bases unmatched: 6. Germline V lookup: CDR1 SGHNT, CDR2 YYREEE (reference sequence). This CDR3 comprises 15 residues. This clonotype was sampled from a woman in her sixties with acute or convalescent COVID-19. This chain uses TRBV5-4 with TRBJ2-2, with 7 nucleotides matching TRBD1. The sample was peripheral blood. This CDR3 is CASSAGTDNTGELFF. Here the CDR3 DNA reads TGTGCCAGCAGTGCCGGGACAGATAACACCGGGGAGCTGTTTTTT.